Presented here are 12 T cell receptor beta chains from one specimen sequenced in a study of blood T cells in healthy people across ages. PCR was performed a second time for about 6 to 12 cycles using a sample-barcoded 5' primer and a J-beta primer mix. TCRdb itself ran the 5' RACE reads through MiXCR, one entry per CDR3 protein. The sample records about 1.5 million distinct CDR3 sequences, 42% being singletons. Sequencing used blood. The receptors come from a young woman in good health.

V and J are TRBV27 and TRBJ2-7; D possibly corresponds to TRBD1 (6 bases). The germline V and J ends were trimmed by 8 bases and 2 bases, with 16 bases remaining between them. The V gene's germline CDR1 is MNHEY and CDR2 SMNVEV (reference sequence). The CDR3 consists of 14 residues. The CDR3 DNA reads TGTGCCAGCTCCCGGACAGTTAATACCTACGAGCAGTACTTC. Encoded protein: CASSRTVNTYEQYF.

The sample holds one count of this clonotype. This sequence joins TRBV9 and TRBJ2-7, with D perhaps matching TRBD2 (7 bases). The CDR3 sequence is 14 residues long. The V end lost 4 bases, the J end lost 2 bases, and 13 bases lay between the germline ends. CDR1 and CDR2 (germline): SGDLS, YYNGEE. The CDR3 is CASSSGGATYEQYF. CDR3 DNA: TGTGCCAGCAGCAGTGGGGGGGCGACCTACGAGCAGTACTTC.

This clonotype was observed a few times. J is TRBJ2-7 and V is TRBV6-2 or TRBV6-3; D is unclear. The V gene's germline CDR1 is MNHEY and CDR2 SVGEGT. CDR3 length equals 17 residues. V was trimmed by 10 bases and J by 3 bases, leaving 28 bases between them. The CDR3 reads CATTVLTSSSSFYEQYF. The CDR3 nucleotides are TGTGCCACCACCGTATTAACCTCAAGCTCCTCGTTCTACGAGCAGTACTTC.

The rearrangement joins TRBV18 to TRBJ2-3, with 7 bases identical to TRBD1. Trimming at V came to 6 bases and at J to 6 bases, leaving 12 bases not matched to a gene. The CDR3 totals 15 residues. Germline CDR1 reads KGHSH; CDR2 reads LQKENI. CDR3 sequence reads: CASSTTGSESDTQYF. The DNA for the CDR3 is TGTGCCAGCTCCACGACAGGGTCTGAGAGCGATACGCAGTATTTT.

This clonotype has just a few counts. The chain employs TRBV7-9 and TRBJ2-1, with 12 nucleotides matching TRBD2. Looked up from germline, CDR1 is SEHNR and CDR2 is FQNEAQ (reference sequence). The CDR3 length is 17 residues. V shed 1 base and J 4 bases; nucleotides not matched to a gene: 5. CDR3 DNA: TGTGCCAGCAGCTTAGATGGACTAGCGGGGACATACAATGAGCAGTTCTTC. It codes for CASSLDGLAGTYNEQFF.

The chain couples TRBV12-3 or TRBV12-4 to TRBJ1-2; 8 nucleotides agree with TRBD1. J lost 4 bases, V lost 7 bases, and 8 bases had no gene match. This CDR3 region has 14 residues. The DNA of the CDR3 is TGTGCCAGCACTATGGACAGGGAGGGCTATGGCTACACCTTC. Amino acid sequence: CASTMDREGYGYTF.

V is TRBV6-1 and J is TRBJ2-1; no firm D call. V was shortened by 11 bases and J by 6 bases, with 20 bases between the two germline ends. The CDR3 has 14 residues. Germline V gene sequence: CDR1 MNHNS, CDR2 SASEGT. CDR3 coding DNA: TGTGCCGTTGGCGCGCCCCAAAATCCCAATGAGCAGTTCTTC. Translation gives CAVGAPQNPNEQFF.

In this sample, this clonotype turned up once. The rearrangement uses TRBV6-5 and TRBJ2-1; 8 bases fit TRBD1. CDR3 length equals 13 residues. The germline CDR1 and CDR2 sequences are MNHEY and SVGAGI. The ends lost 6 bases at V and 10 bases at J; junction bases unmatched: 8. CDR3 DNA sequence: TGTGCCAGCAGGTCGGACAGGGACTGCGAGCAGTTCTTC. This codes for CASRSDRDCEQFF.

The J gene is TRBJ2-4, the V gene TRBV4-1; 9 nucleotides match TRBD2. With the DNA end fitting TRBJ2-7 better, the J assignment may be wrong. The CDR3 is made up of 15 amino acids. CDR1 and CDR2 (germline): MGHRA, YSYEKL. The CDR3 DNA is TGCGCCAGCAGCCAAGATCGCGGGAGGGGCGGCGAGCAGTACTTC. Translation: CASSQDRGRGGEQYF.

This clonotype showed up many times. This chain uses TRBV5-5 with TRBJ1-1; D remains ambiguous. Germline V gene lookup returns CDR1 SGHKS and CDR2 YYEKEE (reference sequence). The CDR3 consists of 12 residues. Trimming shortened V by 0 bases and J by 8 bases, and 8 bases separated the two germline ends. The CDR3 bases are TGTGCCAGCAGCTTGGATAATTTCGAAGCTTTCTTT. Translation gives CASSLDNFEAFF.

This clonotype was recorded a few times. This chain connects TRBV5-6 to TRBJ2-3, with TRBD2 matching over 10 bases. V lost 2 bases, J lost 1 base, and 7 bases stayed unmatched. This CDR3 region has 17 residues. Looked up from germline, CDR1 is SGHDT and CDR2 is YYEEEE. In DNA form, the CDR3 reads TGTGCCAGCAGCTTCGGTACCGGGACTAGCGGCACAGATACGCAGTATTTT. Its protein product is CASSFGTGTSGTDTQYF.

The chain couples TRBV9 to TRBJ2-7; maybe TRBD1 (5 bases). Germline CDR1 SGDLS, CDR2 YYNGEE. Trimming took off 4 bases at V and 3 bases at J, with 14 bases between the two ends. CDR3 length equals 14 residues. This chain's CDR3 is CASSPLRQGYEQYF. For the CDR3, the DNA is TGTGCCAGCAGCCCCCTGAGGCAGGGCTACGAGCAGTACTTC.